This entry concerns a single T cell receptor beta chain. Its antigen is unidentified. The junction and the germline gene differ at one end; a read error may be behind it. This sample was included in a study of siplizumab effects on memory and regulatory T cells. Only in-frame clones appear in the TCRdb table, and some are missing; sequencing was by immunoSEQ multiplex PCR. The sample holds about 100,000 clones; 85% to 95% are singletons and the top ten take under 0.65%. CDR3 size: 14 residues. CDR1 SGDLS and CDR2 YYNGEE come from the germline V gene. Findings and caveats of the study: Proof of suppressive function in proliferating Tregs from siplizumab cultures was not established. Alloreactive sequences that could be traced to unstimulated CD4+ memory cells showed a significant reduction under siplizumab.

The receptor's source is a human donor in good health. Sequenced input: Tregs sorted from blood. The V gene is TRBV9, the J gene TRBJ2-1, with D hard to call. The CDR3 spells CASSVRDIYNGQFF. CDR3 DNA sequence: TGTGCCAGCAGCGTACGAGACATCTACAATGGGCAGTTCTTC.